The 18 T cell receptor beta chains below come from one sample, sequenced in a study of T-cell memory formation after mild COVID-19. MiXCR was run by TCRdb on the 5' RACE reads, yielding one entry per CDR3 protein. The sample consists of around 220,000 distinct CDR3 sequences, 16% of them appearing once. The specimen sequenced was PBMCs or a T cell subset sorted from them (not recorded which). The receptor source for this set is a man between 18 and 29 years old who had mild COVID-19 (a few samples of this study predate the infection). Cell type and time point are not known.

In this sample, this clonotype turned up once. The chain employs TRBV6-1 and TRBJ1-1, with 8 bases fitting TRBD1. With 5 bases clipped from V and 5 bases from J, the junction kept 13 bases outside the gene matches. CDR1 and CDR2 from the germline V gene are MNHNS and SASEGT. The CDR3 is made up of 16 amino acids. The CDR3 sequence: CASSPQTGAILTEAFF. DNA of the CDR3: TGTGCCAGCAGTCCACAGACAGGGGCAATTTTGACTGAAGCTTTCTTT.

This clonotype was observed a few times. This chain uses TRBV28 with TRBJ1-5; D is uncertain. The CDR3 consists of 14 residues. CDR1 is MDHEN, CDR2 SYDVKM, per germline. Trimming took off 3 bases at V and 5 bases at J, with 11 bases between the two ends. The CDR3 DNA is TGTGCCAGCAGTTTGAACGGCGGTTATCAGCCCCAGCATTTT. Encoded protein: CASSLNGGYQPQHF.

This clonotype was observed a handful of times. The J gene is TRBJ2-7, the V gene TRBV9; 7 nucleotides align to TRBD1. Germline V gene data show CDR1 as SGDLS and CDR2 as YYNGEE. J was trimmed by 4 bases and V by 3 bases; bases with no gene match: 4. The CDR3 extends over 13 amino acids. The CDR3 is CASSADRRYEQYF. CDR3 DNA sequence: TGTGCCAGCAGCGCGGACAGGCGGTACGAGCAGTACTTC.

The V gene is TRBV7-2, the J gene TRBJ1-2; maybe TRBD1 (6 bases). The germline V gene encodes CDR1 SGHTA and CDR2 FQGNSA. V gave up 6 bases and J gave up 4 bases, with 12 bases separating them. The CDR3 extends over 13 amino acids. CDR3 amino acids: CASSYRDIYGYTF. DNA of the CDR3: TGTGCCAGCAGTTACAGGGATATCTATGGCTACACCTTC.

The chain is built from TRBV30 and TRBJ2-5, with D possibly TRBD2 on 6 matching bases. This CDR3 spans 12 amino acids. V lost 4 bases, J lost 5 bases, and 11 bases lay in between. Germline CDR1 GTSNPN, CDR2 SVGIG (reference sequence). Here the CDR3 reads CAWKGLWETQYF. CDR3 nucleotide sequence: TGTGCCTGGAAGGGACTTTGGGAGACCCAGTACTTC.

The rearrangement links TRBV6-6 to TRBJ1-6, with D unresolved. The CDR3 runs to 12 residues. The germline V and J ends were trimmed by 7 bases and 8 bases, with 9 bases remaining between them. Looked up from germline, CDR1 is MNHNY and CDR2 is SVGAGI (reference sequence). The CDR3 protein is CASIGGDSPLHF. DNA of the CDR3: TGTGCCAGCATTGGCGGGGATTCACCCCTCCACTTT.

This clonotype was found many times. The chain joins TRBV5-6 to TRBJ2-5; D is uncertain. The germline gives CDR1 SGHDT, CDR2 YYEEEE. The CDR3 sequence is 16 residues long. Trimming left V 2 bases short and J 5 bases short, with 19 bases between. The CDR3 nucleotides are TGTGCCAGCAGCTTTGACCCCGGGCTGCAAGGGGAGACCCAGTACTTC. It specifies CASSFDPGLQGETQYF.

There are many counts of this clonotype. The V and J genes are TRBV10-2 and TRBJ2-5; possibly TRBD1 for D (5 bases). There are 14 residues in the CDR3. The V and J ends lost 3 bases and 1 base respectively, with 9 bases between them. CDR1 is WSHSY, CDR2 SAAADI, per germline. The CDR3: CASSENRFQETQYF. The CDR3, as DNA: TGCGCCAGCAGTGAAAACAGGTTCCAAGAGACCCAGTACTTC.

This clonotype has ten or more counts. The chain has TRBV3-1 and TRBJ1-6, with D tentatively TRBD1 (5 bases). The CDR3 is 18 residues long. Trimming left V 4 bases short and J 0 bases short, with 16 bases between. Looked up from germline, CDR1 is LGHDT and CDR2 is YNNKEL (reference sequence). The CDR3 region is CASSPRGGLSSYNSPLHF. The DNA for the CDR3 is TGTGCCAGCAGCCCCCGTGGGGGGTTGAGCTCCTATAATTCACCCCTCCACTTT.

This clonotype was counted between two and nine times. This chain joins TRBV4-3 and TRBJ1-6; 8 nucleotides line up with TRBD1. With 5 bases clipped from V and 10 bases from J, the junction kept 10 bases outside the gene matches. The germline CDR1 and CDR2 sequences are LGHNA and YSLEER. CDR3 length equals 15 residues. CDR3 protein: CASSSRQGLGSPLHF. The CDR3 region has the DNA TGCGCCAGCAGCTCTCGACAGGGGCTGGGGTCACCCCTCCACTTT.

This clonotype was seen a few times. The V gene is TRBV18, the J gene TRBJ2-3; D gene ambiguous. The CDR3 contains 12 residues. V was cut by 5 bases and J by 2 bases, with 5 bases left in between. CDR1 KGHSH and CDR2 LQKENI come from the germline V gene. The CDR3 here is CASSSLTDTQYF. For the CDR3, the DNA is TGTGCCAGCTCATCTCTCACAGATACGCAGTATTTT.

This clonotype occurred many times. The J gene is TRBJ2-5, the V gene TRBV4-3; 12 nucleotides match TRBD2. Germline CDR1 LGHNA, CDR2 YSLEER. J was trimmed by 5 bases and V by 4 bases; bases with no gene match: 11. The CDR3 is made up of 17 amino acids. The CDR3 spells CASSPQGLAGNGETQYF. The CDR3 nucleotides read TGCGCCAGCAGCCCACAAGGACTAGCGGGGAATGGGGAGACCCAGTACTTC.

This clonotype was seen repeatedly, ten times or more. The DNA for the CDR3 is TGTGCCATCACCTCGGACAGGGAAGGCAATTCTTTCTTT. Residues: CAITSDREGNSFF. This rearrangement joins TRBV10-3 to TRBJ1-1; 8 bases map to TRBD1. This CDR3 comprises 13 residues. Per germline, CDR1 ENHRY and CDR2 SYGVKD. With 7 bases clipped from V and 12 bases from J, the junction kept 13 bases outside the gene matches.

This clonotype has just a few counts. J is TRBJ1-1 and V is TRBV4-3; no firm D call. The germline gives CDR1 LGHNA, CDR2 YSLEER. CDR3 length: 14 residues. V lost 0 bases to trimming and J lost 1 base, with 6 bases between them. The CDR3 loop is CASSQEAGNTEAFF. The CDR3 nucleotides read TGCGCCAGCAGCCAAGAAGCCGGGAACACTGAAGCTTTCTTT.

The rearrangement joins TRBV6-2 or TRBV6-3 to TRBJ2-1; D is uncertain. The CDR3 sequence is 12 residues long. Trimming left V 0 bases short and J 10 bases short, with 7 bases between. CDR1 and CDR2 from the germline V gene are MNHEY and SVGEGT. CDR3 sequence reads: CASSYSVREQFF. CDR3 DNA sequence: TGTGCCAGCAGTTACTCAGTACGGGAGCAGTTCTTC.

This clonotype was found a few times. The V gene is TRBV6-5, the J gene TRBJ2-3, with D hard to call. The CDR3 consists of 15 residues. Germline assignment: CDR1 MNHEY and CDR2 SVGAGI. The ends were cut back, 5 bases at V and 0 bases at J, with 12 bases in the middle. The CDR3 nucleotides read TGTGCCAGCAGTCGCGGCGCGGTCAGCACAGATACGCAGTATTTT. It encodes CASSRGAVSTDTQYF.

This clonotype was counted at least ten times. This chain connects TRBV4-1 to TRBJ2-3, with 11 positions matching TRBD2. J was trimmed by 4 bases and V by 7 bases; bases with no gene match: 4. This CDR3 region has 14 residues. Per germline, CDR1 MGHRA and CDR2 YSYEKL. The CDR3 nucleotides are TGCGCCAGCAATAGCGGGGGGGGCCCAGATACGCAGTATTTT. It specifies CASNSGGGPDTQYF.

The chain combines TRBV20-1 with TRBJ1-6; D is uncertain. Germline V gene sequence: CDR1 DFQATT, CDR2 SNEGSKA (reference sequence). Trimming removed 0 bases from V and 6 bases from J, with 6 bases in between. The CDR3 runs 13 residues. CDR3 loop: CSARDRTNSPLHF. The CDR3, as DNA: TGCAGTGCTAGAGATCGGACTAATTCACCCCTCCACTTT.